Presented here are 3 T cell receptor beta chains from one specimen sequenced in a study of OX40 agonist ivuxolimab in advanced cancers. Only in-frame clones appear in the TCRdb table, and some are missing; sequencing was by immunoSEQ multiplex PCR. Altogether tens of thousands of clones are present, 85% to 90% being singletons, with the ten largest covering 5.4%. The sample here was CD4+ or CD8+ T cells sorted from blood, taken in a trial of the OX40 agonist ivuxolimab. Every receptor here comes from an adult with an advanced solid tumor such as melanoma, head and neck, liver or kidney cancer.

The CDR3 protein is CASSQSTDTQYF. CDR3 sequence (DNA): TGCGCCAGCAGTCAGAGCACAGATACGCAGTATTTT. The rearrangement links TRBV5-1 to TRBJ2-3; no definite D call. The CDR3 extends over 12 amino acids. Trimming took 5 bases from V and 0 from J, leaving 4 bases between them. CDR1 is SGHRS, CDR2 YFSETQ, per germline.

The rearrangement joins TRBV7-9 to TRBJ2-1; 9 nucleotides align to TRBD2. Germline V CDR1 and CDR2: SEHNR, FQNEAQ (reference sequence). J lost 3 bases, V lost 2 bases, and 2 bases had no gene match. This CDR3 spans 15 amino acids. CDR3 in amino acids: CASSLMTSGYNEQFF. The CDR3 bases are TGTGCCAGCAGCTTAATGACTAGCGGCTACAATGAGCAGTTCTTC.

This sequence joins TRBV28 and TRBJ1-2; TRBD1 agrees at 8 bases. Germline-derived CDR1 and CDR2 are MDHEN and SYDVKM. The CDR3 extends over 12 amino acids. V shed 8 bases and J 7 bases; nucleotides not matched to a gene: 6. The CDR3 is CASAQGAGGYTF. The CDR3 nucleotides are TGTGCCAGCGCCCAGGGGGCAGGTGGCTACACCTTC.